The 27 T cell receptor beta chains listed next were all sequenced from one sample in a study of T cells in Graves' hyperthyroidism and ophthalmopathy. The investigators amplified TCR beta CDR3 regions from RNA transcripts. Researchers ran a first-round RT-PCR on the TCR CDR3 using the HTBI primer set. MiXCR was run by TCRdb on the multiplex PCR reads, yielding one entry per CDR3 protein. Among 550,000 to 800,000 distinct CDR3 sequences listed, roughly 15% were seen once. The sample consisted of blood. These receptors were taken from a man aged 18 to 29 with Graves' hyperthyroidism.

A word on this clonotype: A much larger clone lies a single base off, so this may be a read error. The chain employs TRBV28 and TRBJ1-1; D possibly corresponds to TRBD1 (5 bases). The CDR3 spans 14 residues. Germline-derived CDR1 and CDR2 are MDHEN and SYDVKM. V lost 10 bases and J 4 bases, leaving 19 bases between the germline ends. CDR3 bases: TGTGCCAACAGCTGGGTTGGGGGGACCACTGAAGCTTTCTTT. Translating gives CANSWVGGTTEAFF.

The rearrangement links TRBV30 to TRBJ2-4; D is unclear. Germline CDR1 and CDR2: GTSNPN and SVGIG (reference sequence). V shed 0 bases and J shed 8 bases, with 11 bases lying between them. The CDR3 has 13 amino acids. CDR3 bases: TGTGCCTGGAGTGTCAGGACCGGGCACATTCAGTACTTC. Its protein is CAWSVRTGHIQYF.

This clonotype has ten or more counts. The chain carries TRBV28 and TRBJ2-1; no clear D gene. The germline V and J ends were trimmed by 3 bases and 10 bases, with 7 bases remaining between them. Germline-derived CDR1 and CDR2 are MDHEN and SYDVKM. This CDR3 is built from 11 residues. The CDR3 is CASSLRYEQFF. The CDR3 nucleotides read TGTGCCAGCAGTTTGAGATACGAGCAGTTCTTC.

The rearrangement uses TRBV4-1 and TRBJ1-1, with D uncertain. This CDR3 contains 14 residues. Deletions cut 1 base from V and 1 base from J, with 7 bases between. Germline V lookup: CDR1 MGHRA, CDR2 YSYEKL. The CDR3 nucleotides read TGCGCCAGCAGCCAAGGTAGCCCGAACACTGAAGCTTTCTTT. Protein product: CASSQGSPNTEAFF.

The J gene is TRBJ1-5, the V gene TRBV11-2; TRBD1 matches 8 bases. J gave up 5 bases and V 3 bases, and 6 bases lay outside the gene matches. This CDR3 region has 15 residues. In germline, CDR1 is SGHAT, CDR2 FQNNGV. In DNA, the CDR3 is TGTGCCAGCAGCTTGGCAGGGGGCAAGGATCAGCCCCAGCATTTT. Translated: CASSLAGGKDQPQHF.

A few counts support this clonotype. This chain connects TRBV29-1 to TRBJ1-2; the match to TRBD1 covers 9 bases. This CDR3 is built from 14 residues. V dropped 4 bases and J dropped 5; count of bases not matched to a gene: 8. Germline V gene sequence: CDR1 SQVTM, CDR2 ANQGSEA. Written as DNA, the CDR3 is TGCAGCGTTGTATCCCCACAGGGGGCGTATGGCTACACCTTC. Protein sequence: CSVVSPQGAYGYTF.

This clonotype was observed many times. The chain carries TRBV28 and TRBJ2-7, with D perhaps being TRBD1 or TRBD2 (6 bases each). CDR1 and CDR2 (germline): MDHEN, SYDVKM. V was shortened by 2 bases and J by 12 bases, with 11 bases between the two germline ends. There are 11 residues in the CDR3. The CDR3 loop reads CASSLTGGAYF. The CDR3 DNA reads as TGTGCCAGCAGTTTAACCGGGGGCGCGTACTTC.

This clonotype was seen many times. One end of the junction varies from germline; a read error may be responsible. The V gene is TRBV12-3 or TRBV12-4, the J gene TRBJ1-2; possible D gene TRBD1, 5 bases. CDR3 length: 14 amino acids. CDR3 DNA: TGTGCCAGCACTTTAAGTGAAGGGGTCTATGGCTACACCTTC. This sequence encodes CASTLSEGVYGYTF.

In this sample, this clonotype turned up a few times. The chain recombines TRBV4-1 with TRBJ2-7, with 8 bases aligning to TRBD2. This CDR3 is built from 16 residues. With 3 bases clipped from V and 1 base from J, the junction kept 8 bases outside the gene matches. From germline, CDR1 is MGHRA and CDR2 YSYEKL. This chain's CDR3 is CASSQGRKRESYEQYF. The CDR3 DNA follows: TGCGCCAGCAGCCAGGGGAGAAAGCGGGAGTCCTACGAGCAGTACTTC.

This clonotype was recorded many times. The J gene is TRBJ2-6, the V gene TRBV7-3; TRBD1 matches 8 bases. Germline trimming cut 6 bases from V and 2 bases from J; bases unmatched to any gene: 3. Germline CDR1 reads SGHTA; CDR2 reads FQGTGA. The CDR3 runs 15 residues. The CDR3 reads CASSGGQAGANVLTF. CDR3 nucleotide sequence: TGTGCCAGCAGTGGGGGACAGGCTGGGGCCAACGTCCTGACTTTC.

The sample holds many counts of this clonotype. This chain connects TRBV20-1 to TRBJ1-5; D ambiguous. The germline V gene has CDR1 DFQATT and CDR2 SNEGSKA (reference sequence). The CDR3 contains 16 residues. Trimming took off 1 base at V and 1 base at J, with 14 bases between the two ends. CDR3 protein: CSARGWVHRSNQPQHF. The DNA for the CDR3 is TGCAGTGCTAGAGGGTGGGTCCACAGAAGCAATCAGCCCCAGCATTTT.

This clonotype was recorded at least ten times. The CDR3 bases are TGTGCCAGCAGCTTTCGGGGACAGGCGTACGATACGCAGTATTTT. Protein product: CASSFRGQAYDTQYF. The V and J genes are TRBV7-3 and TRBJ2-3; 8 bases agree with TRBD1. Germline V gene sequence: CDR1 SGHTA, CDR2 FQGTGA. This CDR3 contains 15 residues. V trimming: 3 bases; J trimming: 6 bases; junction bases outside the gene matches: 8.

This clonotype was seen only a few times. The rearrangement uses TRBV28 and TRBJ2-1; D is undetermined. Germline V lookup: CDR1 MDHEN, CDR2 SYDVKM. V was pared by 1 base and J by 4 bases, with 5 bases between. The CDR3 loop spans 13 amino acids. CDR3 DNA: TGTGCCAGCAGTTTATATTTTTACAATGAGCAGTTCTTC. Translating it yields CASSLYFYNEQFF.

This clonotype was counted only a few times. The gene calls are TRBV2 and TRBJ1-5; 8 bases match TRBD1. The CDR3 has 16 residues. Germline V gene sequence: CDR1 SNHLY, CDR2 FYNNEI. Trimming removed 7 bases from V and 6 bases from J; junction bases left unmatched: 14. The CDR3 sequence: CASTGQGLGSSQPQHF. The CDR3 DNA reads TGTGCCAGCACCGGACAGGGATTGGGGTCGAGTCAGCCCCAGCATTTT.

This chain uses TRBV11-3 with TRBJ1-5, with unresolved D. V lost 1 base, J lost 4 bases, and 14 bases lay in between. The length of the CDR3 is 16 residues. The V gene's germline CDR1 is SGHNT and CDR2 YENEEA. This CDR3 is CASSLVPSGENQPQHF. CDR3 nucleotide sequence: TGTGCCAGCAGCTTAGTCCCCTCAGGAGAGAATCAGCCCCAGCATTTT.

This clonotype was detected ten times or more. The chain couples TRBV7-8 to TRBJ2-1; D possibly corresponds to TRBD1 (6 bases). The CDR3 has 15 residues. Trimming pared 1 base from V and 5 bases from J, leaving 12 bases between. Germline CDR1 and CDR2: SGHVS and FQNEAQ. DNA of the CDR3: TGTGCCAGCAGCTTAGGGGGGCAGGGGAACAATGAGCAGTTCTTC. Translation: CASSLGGQGNNEQFF. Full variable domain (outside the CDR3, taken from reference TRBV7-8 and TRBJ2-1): GAGVSQSPRYKVAKRGQDVALRCDPISGHVSLFWYQQALGQGPEFLTYFQNEAQLDKSGLPSDRFFAERPEGSVSTLKIQRTQQEDSAVYLCASSLGGQGNNEQFFGPGTRLTVL.

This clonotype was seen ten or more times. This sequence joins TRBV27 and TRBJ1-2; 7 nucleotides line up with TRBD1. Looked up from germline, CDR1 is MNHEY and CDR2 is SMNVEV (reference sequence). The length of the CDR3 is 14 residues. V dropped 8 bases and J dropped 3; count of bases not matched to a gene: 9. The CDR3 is CASGGTGAHYGYTF. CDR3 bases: TGTGCCAGCGGCGGTACAGGGGCCCACTATGGCTACACCTTC.

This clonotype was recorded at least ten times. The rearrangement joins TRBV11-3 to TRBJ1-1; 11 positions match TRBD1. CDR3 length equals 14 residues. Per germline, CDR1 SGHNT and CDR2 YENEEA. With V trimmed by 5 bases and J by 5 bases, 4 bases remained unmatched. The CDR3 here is CASSGTGGITEAFF. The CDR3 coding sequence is TGTGCCAGCAGCGGGACAGGGGGTATAACTGAAGCTTTCTTT.

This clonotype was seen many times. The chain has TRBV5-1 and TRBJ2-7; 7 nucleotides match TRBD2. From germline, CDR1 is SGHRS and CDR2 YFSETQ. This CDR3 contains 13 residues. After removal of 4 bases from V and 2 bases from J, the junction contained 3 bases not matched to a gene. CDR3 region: CASSKGLAYEQYF. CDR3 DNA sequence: TGCGCCAGCAGCAAAGGACTAGCCTACGAGCAGTACTTC.

CDR3 amino acids: CASSQGDTNTEAFF. The CDR3 region has the DNA TGTGCCAGCAGCCAAGGCGACACGAACACTGAAGCTTTCTTT. The chain joins TRBV4-2 to TRBJ1-1; no clear D. Per the germline V gene, CDR1 is LGHNA and CDR2 is YNFKEQ. CDR3 length: 14 amino acids. V was trimmed by 1 base and J by 1 base, leaving 7 bases between them.

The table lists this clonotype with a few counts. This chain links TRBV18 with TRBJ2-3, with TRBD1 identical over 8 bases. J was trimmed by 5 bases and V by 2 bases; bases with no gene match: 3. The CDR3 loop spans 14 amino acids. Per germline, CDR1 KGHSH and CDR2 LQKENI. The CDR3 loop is CASSPRTGKDTQYF. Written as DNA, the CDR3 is TGTGCCAGCTCACCAAGGACAGGGAAAGATACGCAGTATTTT. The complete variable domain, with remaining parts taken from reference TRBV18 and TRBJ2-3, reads NAGVMQNPRHLVRRRGQEARLRCSPMKGHSHVYWYRQLPEEGLKFMVYLQKENIIDESGMPKERFSAEFPKEGPSILRIQQVVRGDSAAYFCASSPRTGKDTQYFGPGTRLTVL.

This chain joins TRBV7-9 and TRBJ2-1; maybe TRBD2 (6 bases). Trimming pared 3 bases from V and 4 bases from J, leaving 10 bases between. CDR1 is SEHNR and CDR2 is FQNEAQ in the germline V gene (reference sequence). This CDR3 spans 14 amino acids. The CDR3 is CASSFPGLYNEQFF. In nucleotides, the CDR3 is TGTGCCAGCAGCTTCCCGGGACTGTACAATGAGCAGTTCTTC. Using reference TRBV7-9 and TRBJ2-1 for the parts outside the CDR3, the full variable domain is DTGVSQNPRHKITKRGQNVTFRCDPISEHNRLYWYRQTLGQGPEFLTYFQNEAQLEKSRLLSDRFSAERPKGSFSTLEIQRTEQGDSAMYLCASSFPGLYNEQFFGPGTRLTVL.

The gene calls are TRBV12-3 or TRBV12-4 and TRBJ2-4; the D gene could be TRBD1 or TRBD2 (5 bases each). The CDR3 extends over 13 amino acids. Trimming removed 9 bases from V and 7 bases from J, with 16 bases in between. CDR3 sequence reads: CASRSQGANIQYF. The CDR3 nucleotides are TGTGCCAGTAGATCTCAGGGAGCGAACATTCAGTACTTC.

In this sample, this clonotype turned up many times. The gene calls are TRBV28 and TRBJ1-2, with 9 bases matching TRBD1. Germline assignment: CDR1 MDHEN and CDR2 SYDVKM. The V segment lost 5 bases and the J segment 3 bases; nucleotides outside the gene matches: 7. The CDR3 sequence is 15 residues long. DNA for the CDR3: TGTGCCAGCAGTCCCCCACGGACAGGGGACTATGGCTACACCTTC. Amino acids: CASSPPRTGDYGYTF.

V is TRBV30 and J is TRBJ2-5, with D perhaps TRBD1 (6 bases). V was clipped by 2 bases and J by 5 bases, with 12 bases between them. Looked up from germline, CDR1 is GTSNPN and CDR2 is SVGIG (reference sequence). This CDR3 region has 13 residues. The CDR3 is CAWSQGIRETQYF. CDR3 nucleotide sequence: TGTGCCTGGAGTCAGGGGATAAGGGAGACCCAGTACTTC. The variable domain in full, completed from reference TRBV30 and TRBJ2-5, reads SQTIHQWPATLVQPVGSPLSLECTVEGTSNPNLYWYRQAAGRGLQLLFYSVGIGQISSEVPQNLSASRPQDRQFILSSKKLLLSDSGFYLCAWSQGIRETQYFGPGTRLLVL.

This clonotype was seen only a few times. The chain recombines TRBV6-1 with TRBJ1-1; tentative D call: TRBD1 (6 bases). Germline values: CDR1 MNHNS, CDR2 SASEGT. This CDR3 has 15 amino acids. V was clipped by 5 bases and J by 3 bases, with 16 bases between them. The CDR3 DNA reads TGTGCCAGCAGTCTCAGGGGATTGATCGACACTGAAGCTTTCTTT. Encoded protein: CASSLRGLIDTEAFF.

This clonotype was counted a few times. The CDR3 region is CSVVSLRRLPNNEQFF. CDR3 DNA: TGCAGCGTTGTATCCCTCCGTAGACTACCTAACAATGAGCAGTTCTTC. The chain uses TRBV29-1 and TRBJ2-1, with D maybe TRBD2 (5 bases). The CDR3 is 16 residues long. V lost 4 bases to trimming and J lost 5 bases, with 21 bases between them. Germline V gene sequence: CDR1 SQVTM, CDR2 ANQGSEA.